This entry is about one T cell receptor beta chain. The antigen it recognizes is unknown. No base qualities exist here, and no much larger clone lies one base off it. The data belong to a study of T cell changes during pregnancy in multiple sclerosis (dated 2019 in TCRdb). For the study in its entirety: Changes in the T cell repertoire over the course of pregnancy were examined in this study in women with multiple sclerosis.

The method was the immunoSEQ multiplex PCR assay. TCRdb's version of the immuneACCESS table is confined to in-frame rearrangements and falls short of the full clone set. An unresolved V gene accounts for under half of the shortfall where checked; the remainder is of unknown origin. The sample has roughly 64,000 clones on record, just under 95% of them singletons. The leading ten clones occupy more than 1.3% of the sample. The sample consisted of peripheral blood, taken in the second trimester of pregnancy. The TCR originated in a female donor with multiple sclerosis, enrolled in a pregnancy study.

The encoded CDR3 is CASSPPGLSEQYF. The DNA sequence is TGTGCCAGCTCACCACCGGGACTATCCGAGCAGTACTTC. The rearrangement combines TRBV18 with TRBJ2-7; 7 bases in between match TRBD2. Here V drops 0 bases and J drops 6 bases, and the junction holds 2 bases not matched to any gene. The CDR3 runs 13 residues from the cysteine to the phenylalanine. Here the CDR3 DNA is all that survives: 39 bases in frame from base 1. Sequences KGHSH (CDR1) and LQKENI (CDR2) are obtained from the germline V gene.